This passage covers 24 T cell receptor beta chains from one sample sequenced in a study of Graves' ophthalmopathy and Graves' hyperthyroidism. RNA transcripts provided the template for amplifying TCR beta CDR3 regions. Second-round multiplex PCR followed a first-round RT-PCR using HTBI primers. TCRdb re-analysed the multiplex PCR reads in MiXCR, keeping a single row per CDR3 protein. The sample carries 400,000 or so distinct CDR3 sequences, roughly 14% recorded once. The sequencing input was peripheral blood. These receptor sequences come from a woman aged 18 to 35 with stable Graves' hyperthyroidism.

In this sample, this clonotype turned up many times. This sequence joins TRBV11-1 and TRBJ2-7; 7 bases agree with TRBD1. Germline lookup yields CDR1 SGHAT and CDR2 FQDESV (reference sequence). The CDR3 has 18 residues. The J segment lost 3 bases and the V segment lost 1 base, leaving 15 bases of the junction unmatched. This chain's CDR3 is CASSLVRQGVVYGYEQYF. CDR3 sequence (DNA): TGTGCCAGCAGCTTAGTCCGACAGGGAGTGGTTTACGGCTACGAGCAGTACTTC.

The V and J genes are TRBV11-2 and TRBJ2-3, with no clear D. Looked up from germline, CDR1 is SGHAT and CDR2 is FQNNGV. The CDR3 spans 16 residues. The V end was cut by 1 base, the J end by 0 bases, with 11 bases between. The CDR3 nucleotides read TGTGCCAGCAGCTTAGGTATAACATCGAGCACAGATACGCAGTATTTT. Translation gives CASSLGITSSTDTQYF.

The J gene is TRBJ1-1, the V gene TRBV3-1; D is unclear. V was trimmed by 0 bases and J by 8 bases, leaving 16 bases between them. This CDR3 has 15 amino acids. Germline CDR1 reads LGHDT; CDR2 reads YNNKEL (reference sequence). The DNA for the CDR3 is TGTGCCAGCAGCCAAGAGGGCAGCTCACCCCGCGAAGCTTTCTTT. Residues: CASSQEGSSPREAFF.

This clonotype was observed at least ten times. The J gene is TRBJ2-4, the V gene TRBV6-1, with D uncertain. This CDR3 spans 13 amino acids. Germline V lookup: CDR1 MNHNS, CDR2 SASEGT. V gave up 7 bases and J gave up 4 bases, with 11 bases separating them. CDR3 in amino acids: CASTAVGKNIQYF. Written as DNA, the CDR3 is TGTGCCAGCACCGCGGTAGGGAAAAACATTCAGTACTTC.

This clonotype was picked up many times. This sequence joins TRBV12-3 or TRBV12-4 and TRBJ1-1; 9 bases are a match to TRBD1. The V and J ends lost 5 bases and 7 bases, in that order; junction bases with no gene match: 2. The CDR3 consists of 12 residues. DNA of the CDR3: TGTGCCAGCAGTGAGACAGGGGGTGAAGCTTTCTTT. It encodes CASSETGGEAFF.

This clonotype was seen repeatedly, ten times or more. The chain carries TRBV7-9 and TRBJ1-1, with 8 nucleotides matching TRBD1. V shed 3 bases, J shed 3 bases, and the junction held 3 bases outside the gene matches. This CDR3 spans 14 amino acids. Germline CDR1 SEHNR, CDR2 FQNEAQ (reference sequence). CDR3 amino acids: CASSFSGGDTEAFF. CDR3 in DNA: TGTGCCAGCAGCTTCTCAGGGGGCGACACTGAAGCTTTCTTT.

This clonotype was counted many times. CDR3 loop: CASSEEGQGYEQYF. The CDR3 DNA reads as TGTGCCAGCAGTGAAGAGGGACAGGGCTACGAGCAGTACTTC. The rearrangement links TRBV2 to TRBJ2-7; TRBD1 matches at 9 bases. The germline CDR1 and CDR2 sequences are SNHLY and FYNNEI. The J segment lost 3 bases and the V segment lost 1 base, leaving 1 base of the junction unmatched. The CDR3 runs 14 residues.

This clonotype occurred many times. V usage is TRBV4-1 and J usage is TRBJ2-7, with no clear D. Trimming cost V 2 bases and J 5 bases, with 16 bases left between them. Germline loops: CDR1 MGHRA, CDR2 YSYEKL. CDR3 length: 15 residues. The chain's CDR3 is CASSQTAAGRNEQYF. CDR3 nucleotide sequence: TGCGCCAGCAGCCAAACCGCGGCAGGACGCAACGAGCAGTACTTC.

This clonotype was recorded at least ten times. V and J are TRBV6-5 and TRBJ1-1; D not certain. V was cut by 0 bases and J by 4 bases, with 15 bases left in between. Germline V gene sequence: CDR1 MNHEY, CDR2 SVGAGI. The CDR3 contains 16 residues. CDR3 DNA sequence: TGTGCCAGCAGTTACTCGGGTGGGGTGCAGGTCACTGAAGCTTTCTTT. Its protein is CASSYSGGVQVTEAFF.

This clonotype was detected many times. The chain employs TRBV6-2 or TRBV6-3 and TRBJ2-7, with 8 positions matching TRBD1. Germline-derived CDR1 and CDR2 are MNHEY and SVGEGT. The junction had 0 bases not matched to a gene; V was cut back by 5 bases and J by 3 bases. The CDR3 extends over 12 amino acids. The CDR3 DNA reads TGTGCCAGCAGTGACAGGGGCTACGAGCAGTACTTC. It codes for CASSDRGYEQYF.

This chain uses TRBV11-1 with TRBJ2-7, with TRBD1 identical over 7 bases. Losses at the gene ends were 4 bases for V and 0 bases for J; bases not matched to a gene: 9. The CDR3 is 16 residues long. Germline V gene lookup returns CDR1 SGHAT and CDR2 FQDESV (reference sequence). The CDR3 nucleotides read TGTGCCAGCAGCTCCTTACAGGGGTTAGGCTCCTACGAGCAGTACTTC. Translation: CASSSLQGLGSYEQYF.

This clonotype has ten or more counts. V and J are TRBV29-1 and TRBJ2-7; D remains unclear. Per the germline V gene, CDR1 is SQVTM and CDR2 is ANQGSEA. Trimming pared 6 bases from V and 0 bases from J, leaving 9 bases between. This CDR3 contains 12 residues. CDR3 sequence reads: CSVTTSSYEQYF. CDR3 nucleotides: TGCAGCGTGACCACCAGCTCCTACGAGCAGTACTTC.

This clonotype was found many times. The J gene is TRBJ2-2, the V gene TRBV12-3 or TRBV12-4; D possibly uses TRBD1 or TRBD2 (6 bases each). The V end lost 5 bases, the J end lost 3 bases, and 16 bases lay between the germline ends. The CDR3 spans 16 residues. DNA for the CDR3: TGTGCCAGCAGTCTTCTACAGGGCGGGGACACCGGGGAGCTGTTTTTT. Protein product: CASSLLQGGDTGELFF.

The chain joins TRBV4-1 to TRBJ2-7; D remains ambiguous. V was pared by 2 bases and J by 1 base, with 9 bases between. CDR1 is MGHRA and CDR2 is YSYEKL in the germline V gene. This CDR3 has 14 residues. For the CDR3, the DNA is TGCGCCAGCAGCCAAATGGACGGATCCTACGAGCAGTACTTC. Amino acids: CASSQMDGSYEQYF.

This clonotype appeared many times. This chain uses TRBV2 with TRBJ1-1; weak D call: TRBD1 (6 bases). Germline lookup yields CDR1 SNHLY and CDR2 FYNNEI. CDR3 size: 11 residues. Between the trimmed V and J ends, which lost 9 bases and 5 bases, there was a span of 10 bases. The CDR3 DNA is TGTGCCAGAACAGGGAGGACTGAAGCTTTCTTT. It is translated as CARTGRTEAFF.

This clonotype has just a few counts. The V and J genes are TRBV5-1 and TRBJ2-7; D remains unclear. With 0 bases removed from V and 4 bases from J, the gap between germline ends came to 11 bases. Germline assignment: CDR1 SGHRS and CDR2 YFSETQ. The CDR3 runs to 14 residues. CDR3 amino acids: CASSLAGNGYEQYF. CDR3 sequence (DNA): TGCGCCAGCAGCTTGGCGGGTAACGGGTACGAGCAGTACTTC.

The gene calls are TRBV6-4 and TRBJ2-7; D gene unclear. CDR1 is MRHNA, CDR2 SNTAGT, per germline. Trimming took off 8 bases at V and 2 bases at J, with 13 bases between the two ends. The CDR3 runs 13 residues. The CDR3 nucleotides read TGTGCCAGCGCCCGAGACGTTACCTACGAGCAGTACTTC. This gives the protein CASARDVTYEQYF.

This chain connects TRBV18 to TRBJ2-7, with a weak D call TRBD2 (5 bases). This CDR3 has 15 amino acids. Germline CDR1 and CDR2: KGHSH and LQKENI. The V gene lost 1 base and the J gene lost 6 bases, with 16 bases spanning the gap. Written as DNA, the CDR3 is TGTGCCAGCTCACCACTTCGGGGTGAAGTAGGCGAGCAGTACTTC. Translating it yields CASSPLRGEVGEQYF.

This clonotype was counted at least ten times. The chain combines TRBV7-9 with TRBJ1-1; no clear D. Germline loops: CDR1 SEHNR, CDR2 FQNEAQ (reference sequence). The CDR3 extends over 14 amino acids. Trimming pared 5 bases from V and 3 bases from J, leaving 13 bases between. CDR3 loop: CASSELGEDTEAFF. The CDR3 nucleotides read TGTGCCAGCAGCGAGTTAGGTGAGGACACTGAAGCTTTCTTT.

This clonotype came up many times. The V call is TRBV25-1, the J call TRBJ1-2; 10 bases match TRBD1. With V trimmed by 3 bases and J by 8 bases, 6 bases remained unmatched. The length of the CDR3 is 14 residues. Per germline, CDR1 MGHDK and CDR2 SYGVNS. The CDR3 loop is CASSDLTGGGGYTF. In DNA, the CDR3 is TGTGCCAGCAGTGATTTGACAGGGGGCGGAGGCTACACCTTC.

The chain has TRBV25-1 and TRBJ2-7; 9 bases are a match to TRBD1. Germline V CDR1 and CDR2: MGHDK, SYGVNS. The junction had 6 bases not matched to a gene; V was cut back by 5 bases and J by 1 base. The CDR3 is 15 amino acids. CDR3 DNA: TGTGCCAGCAGTTCCCGGACAGGGGCTTCCTACGAGCAGTACTTC. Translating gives CASSSRTGASYEQYF.

CDR3 sequence reads: CASLWLGGAETQYF. CDR3 DNA sequence: TGTGCCAGCCTCTGGTTAGGGGGGGCCGAGACCCAGTACTTC. This chain joins TRBV6-4 and TRBJ2-5; TRBD2 might be the D (7 bases). The CDR3 runs to 14 residues. V was pared by 8 bases and J by 5 bases, with 18 bases between. Looked up from germline, CDR1 is MRHNA and CDR2 is SNTAGT.

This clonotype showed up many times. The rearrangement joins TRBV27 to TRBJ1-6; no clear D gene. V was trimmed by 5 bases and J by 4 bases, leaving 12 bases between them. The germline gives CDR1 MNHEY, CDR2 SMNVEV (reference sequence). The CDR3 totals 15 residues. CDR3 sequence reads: CASSRDPGYNSPLHF. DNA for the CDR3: TGTGCCAGCAGTCGAGACCCGGGGTATAATTCACCCCTCCACTTT.

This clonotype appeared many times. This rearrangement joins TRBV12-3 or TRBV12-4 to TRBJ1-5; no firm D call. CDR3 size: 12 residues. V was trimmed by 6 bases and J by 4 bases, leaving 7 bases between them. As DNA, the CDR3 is TGTGCCAGCAGGGACGGGAATCAGCCCCAGCATTTT. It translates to CASRDGNQPQHF.